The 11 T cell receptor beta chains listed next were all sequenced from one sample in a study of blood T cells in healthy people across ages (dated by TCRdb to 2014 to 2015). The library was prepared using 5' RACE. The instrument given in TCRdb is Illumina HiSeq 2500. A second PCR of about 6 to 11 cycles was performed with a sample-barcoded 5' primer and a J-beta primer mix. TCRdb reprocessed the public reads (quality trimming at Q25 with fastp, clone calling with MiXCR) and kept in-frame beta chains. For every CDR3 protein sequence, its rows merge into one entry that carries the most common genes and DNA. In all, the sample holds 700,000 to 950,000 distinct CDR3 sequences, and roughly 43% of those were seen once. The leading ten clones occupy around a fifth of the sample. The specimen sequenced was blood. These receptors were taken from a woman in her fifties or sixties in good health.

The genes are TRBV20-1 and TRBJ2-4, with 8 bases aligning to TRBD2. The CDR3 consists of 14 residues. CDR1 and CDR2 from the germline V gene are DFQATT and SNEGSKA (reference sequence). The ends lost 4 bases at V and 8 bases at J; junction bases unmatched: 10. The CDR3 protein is CSATLREEGDIQYF. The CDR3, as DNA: TGCAGTGCTACCCTGCGGGAGGAGGGGGACATTCAGTACTTC.

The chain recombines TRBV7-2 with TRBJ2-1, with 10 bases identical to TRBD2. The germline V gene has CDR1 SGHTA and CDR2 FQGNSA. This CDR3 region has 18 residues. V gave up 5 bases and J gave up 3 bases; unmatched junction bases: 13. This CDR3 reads CASSPGGLAGALYNEQFF. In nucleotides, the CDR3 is TGTGCCAGCAGCCCAGGGGGTCTAGCGGGAGCGCTCTACAATGAGCAGTTCTTC. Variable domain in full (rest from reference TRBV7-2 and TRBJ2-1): GAGVSQSPSNKVTEKGKDVELRCDPISGHTALYWYRQSLGQGLEFLIYFQGNSAPDKSGLPSDRFSAERTGGSVSTLTIQRTQQEDSAVYLCASSPGGLAGALYNEQFFGPGTRLTVL.

This CDR3 is CASSEVAGVDYTF. As DNA, the CDR3 is TGTGCCAGCAGTGAAGTGGCAGGGGTTGACTACACCTTC. The chain is built from TRBV2 and TRBJ1-2; D possibly corresponds to TRBD1 (6 bases). The CDR3 totals 13 residues. Germline CDR1 is SNHLY and CDR2 is FYNNEI. With 1 base removed from V and 10 bases from J, the gap between germline ends came to 13 bases.

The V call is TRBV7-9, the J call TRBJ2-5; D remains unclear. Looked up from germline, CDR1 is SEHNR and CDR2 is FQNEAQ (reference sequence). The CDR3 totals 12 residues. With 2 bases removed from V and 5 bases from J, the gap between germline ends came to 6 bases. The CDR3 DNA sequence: TGTGCCAGCAGCTTATGGGGTGAGACCCAGTACTTC. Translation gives CASSLWGETQYF.

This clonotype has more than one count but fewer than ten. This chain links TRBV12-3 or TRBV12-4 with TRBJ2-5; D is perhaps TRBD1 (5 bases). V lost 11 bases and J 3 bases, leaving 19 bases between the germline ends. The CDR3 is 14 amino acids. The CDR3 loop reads CACTETEAKETQYF. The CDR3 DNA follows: TGTGCCTGCACCGAGACAGAGGCGAAAGAGACCCAGTACTTC.

The CDR3 nucleotides read TGTGCCAGCGAGGACAGGTCCGAGCAGTACTTC. Its protein is CASEDRSEQYF. V is TRBV6-1 and J is TRBJ2-7; 7 bases agree with TRBD1. J lost 6 bases, V lost 8 bases, and 4 bases had no gene match. This CDR3 contains 11 residues. Germline V gene lookup returns CDR1 MNHNS and CDR2 SASEGT.

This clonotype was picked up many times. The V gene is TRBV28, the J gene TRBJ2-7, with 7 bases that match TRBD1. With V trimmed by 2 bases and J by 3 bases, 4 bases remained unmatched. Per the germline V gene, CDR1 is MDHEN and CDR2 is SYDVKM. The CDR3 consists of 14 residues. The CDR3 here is CASSLRGQIYEQYF. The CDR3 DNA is TGTGCCAGCAGTTTAAGGGGACAGATCTACGAGCAGTACTTC.

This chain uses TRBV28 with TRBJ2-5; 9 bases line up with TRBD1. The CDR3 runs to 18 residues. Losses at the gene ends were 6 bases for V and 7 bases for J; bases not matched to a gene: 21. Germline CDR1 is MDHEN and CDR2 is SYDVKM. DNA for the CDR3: TGTGCCAGCAGCTCAATACACCGGGACAGGGTCAGTCCGGGGACCCAGTACTTC. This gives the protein CASSSIHRDRVSPGTQYF. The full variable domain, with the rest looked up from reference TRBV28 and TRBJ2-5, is DVKVTQSSRYLVKRTGEKVFLECVQDMDHENMFWYRQDPGLGLRLIYFSYDVKMKEKGDIPEGYSVSREKKERFSLILESASTNQTSMYLCASSSIHRDRVSPGTQYFGPGTRLLVL.

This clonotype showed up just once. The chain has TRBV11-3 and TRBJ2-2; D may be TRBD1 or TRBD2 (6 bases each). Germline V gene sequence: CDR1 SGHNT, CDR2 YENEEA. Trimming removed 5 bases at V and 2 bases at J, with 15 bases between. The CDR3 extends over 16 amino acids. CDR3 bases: TGTGCCAGCAGCATAGGAGGGGGTCCAAACACCGGGGAGCTGTTTTTT. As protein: CASSIGGGPNTGELFF.

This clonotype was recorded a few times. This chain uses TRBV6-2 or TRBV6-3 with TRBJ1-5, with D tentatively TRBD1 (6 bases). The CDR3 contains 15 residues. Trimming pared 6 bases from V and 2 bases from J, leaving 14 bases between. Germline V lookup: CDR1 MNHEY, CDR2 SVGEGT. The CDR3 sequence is CASRVGGVGNQPQHF. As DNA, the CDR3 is TGTGCCAGCAGGGTAGGGGGGGTTGGCAATCAGCCCCAGCATTTT.

The CDR3 DNA follows: TGTGCCAGCAGTTACTCGTCGGGGGGGCACGGGGAGCAGTACTTC. Translated, it gives CASSYSSGGHGEQYF. The chain has TRBV6-6 and TRBJ2-7; 8 positions match TRBD2. V lost 0 bases to trimming and J lost 7 bases; unmatched junction nucleotides: 8. Germline V gene sequence: CDR1 MNHNY, CDR2 SVGAGI (reference sequence). The CDR3 covers 15 residues.